The 27 T cell receptor beta chains below come from one sample, sequenced in a study of beta chain features in type 1 diabetes. The study reverse transcribed the entire isolated RNA, so it sequenced expressed TCRB transcripts. Sequenced by immunoSEQ multiplex PCR; TCRdb stores in-frame clones only, minus some. The sample includes a few hundred thousand clones, roughly an eighth of them seen just once. The sample taken for sequencing was naive CD4+ T cells from blood. Every receptor here comes from a man younger than 35 in good health.

The rearrangement joins TRBV5-1 to TRBJ2-5; TRBD1 is a possible D gene (6 bases). Trimming shortened V by 4 bases and J by 2 bases, and 12 bases separated the two germline ends. Germline CDR1 SGHRS, CDR2 YFSETQ. The CDR3 is made up of 14 amino acids. Here the CDR3 DNA reads TGCGCCAGCAGCCCCACAGGGATTCAAGAGACCCAGTACTTC. Translated: CASSPTGIQETQYF. Using reference TRBV5-1 and TRBJ2-5 for the parts outside the CDR3, the full variable domain is KAGVTQTPRYLIKTRGQQVTLSCSPISGHRSVSWYQQTPGQGLQFLFEYFSETQRNKGNFPGRFSGRQFSNSRSEMNVSTLELGDSALYLCASSPTGIQETQYFGPGTRLLVL.

V usage is TRBV28 and J usage is TRBJ1-1, with unresolved D. Trimming took 6 bases from V and 3 from J, leaving 14 bases between them. The CDR3 spans 14 residues. Germline V lookup: CDR1 MDHEN, CDR2 SYDVKM. The CDR3: CASSLRADYTEAFF. The CDR3 DNA sequence: TGTGCCAGCAGCTTGAGGGCAGATTACACTGAAGCTTTCTTT.

This clone was observed a few times. The rearrangement uses TRBV5-6 and TRBJ2-2, with TRBD2 matching over 7 bases. Germline assignment: CDR1 SGHDT and CDR2 YYEEEE. This CDR3 comprises 16 residues. V shed 1 base and J 5 bases; nucleotides not matched to a gene: 8. CDR3 in DNA: TGTGCCAGCAGCTTGTTACCGGGAGGCCGTACCGGGGAGCTGTTTTTT. It is translated as CASSLLPGGRTGELFF.

The sample holds a few counts of this clone. This rearrangement joins TRBV4-1 to TRBJ2-5; TRBD1 agrees at 9 bases. Germline CDR1 and CDR2: MGHRA and YSYEKL. The V and J ends lost 8 bases and 7 bases, in that order; junction bases with no gene match: 14. There are 15 residues in the CDR3. Written as DNA, the CDR3 is TGCGCCAGCGACAAGGGACAGGGACACGTGGGGACCCAGTACTTC. It is translated as CASDKGQGHVGTQYF.

V and J are TRBV4-2 and TRBJ2-3; 14 nucleotides match TRBD2. Germline V gene lookup returns CDR1 LGHNA and CDR2 YNFKEQ. V dropped 3 bases and J dropped 4; count of bases not matched to a gene: 3. This CDR3 region has 16 residues. This chain's CDR3 is CASSQTSGRAADTQYF. In nucleotides, the CDR3 is TGTGCCAGCAGCCAGACTAGCGGGAGGGCCGCAGATACGCAGTATTTT.

The V and J genes are TRBV28 and TRBJ2-5, with 7 bases aligning to TRBD2. After removal of 6 bases from V and 7 bases from J, the junction contained 11 bases not matched to a gene. The CDR3 spans 14 residues. Germline CDR1 reads MDHEN; CDR2 reads SYDVKM. Here the CDR3 DNA reads TGTGCCAGCAGCTGGGAGGGGTTGCTAGGGACCCAGTACTTC. Its protein is CASSWEGLLGTQYF.

The genes are TRBV6-1 and TRBJ2-7; 7 positions match TRBD1. Germline CDR1 MNHNS, CDR2 SASEGT. CDR3 length: 13 amino acids. The V segment lost 6 bases and the J segment 5 bases; nucleotides outside the gene matches: 7. This chain's CDR3 is CASRRTGRHEQYF. CDR3 bases: TGTGCCAGCAGAAGGACAGGTCGGCACGAGCAGTACTTC.

V and J are TRBV9 and TRBJ1-1; TRBD1 is a possible D gene (6 bases). V was shortened by 5 bases and J by 0 bases, with 14 bases between the two germline ends. The CDR3 has 15 amino acids. CDR1 SGDLS and CDR2 YYNGEE come from the germline V gene. CDR3 region: CASRLLDSMNTEAFF. CDR3 nucleotide sequence: TGTGCCAGCAGACTATTGGACAGCATGAACACTGAAGCTTTCTTT. Looking up the rest from reference TRBV9 and TRBJ1-1 gives the full variable domain: DSGVTQTPKHLITATGQRVTLRCSPRSGDLSVYWYQQSLDQGLQFLIQYYNGEERAKGNILERFSAQQFPDLHSELNLSSLELGDSALYFCASRLLDSMNTEAFFGQGTRLTVV.

The chain uses TRBV25-1 and TRBJ1-4, with TRBD1 matching over 8 bases. The CDR3 consists of 15 residues. The trim removed 4 bases at V and 6 bases at J, leaving 7 bases unmatched. Germline V CDR1 and CDR2: MGHDK, SYGVNS. The CDR3 region has the DNA TGTGCCAGCAGTGCTCGACAGGGGCGAGATGAAAAACTGTTTTTT. As protein: CASSARQGRDEKLFF.

This chain links TRBV6-1 with TRBJ1-1, with a weak D call TRBD1 (5 bases). CDR1 and CDR2 (germline): MNHNS, SASEGT. The CDR3 spans 13 residues. V lost 10 bases, J lost 2 bases, and 14 bases lay in between. CDR3 nucleotide sequence: TGTGCCACCGCTCAACAGGTAAACACTGAAGCTTTCTTT. Translated: CATAQQVNTEAFF.

V usage is TRBV28 and J usage is TRBJ2-5, with a possible D match to TRBD1 (6 bases). The CDR3 consists of 14 residues. V gave up 2 bases and J gave up 5 bases, with 12 bases separating them. Germline CDR1 reads MDHEN; CDR2 reads SYDVKM. CDR3 region: CASSLVRGRETQYF. CDR3 DNA: TGTGCCAGCAGTTTAGTCAGGGGACGCGAGACCCAGTACTTC.

The chain employs TRBV5-4 and TRBJ2-3, with TRBD2 matching 8 bases. This CDR3 is built from 14 residues. Trimming cost V 3 bases and J 4 bases; bases outside gene matches: 4. CDR1 and CDR2 (germline): SGHNT, YYREEE (reference sequence). The CDR3 loop reads CASSSGLGADTQYF. The CDR3 region has the DNA TGTGCCAGCAGCTCGGGACTAGGGGCAGATACGCAGTATTTT.

This chain uses TRBV5-4 with TRBJ2-5, with 10 bases fitting TRBD2. This CDR3 comprises 17 residues. The germline V gene encodes CDR1 SGHNT and CDR2 YYREEE (reference sequence). With 4 bases clipped from V and 5 bases from J, the junction kept 14 bases outside the gene matches. DNA of the CDR3: TGTGCCAGCAGCCCGGGACTAGCGCTCGTCAGAGGGGAGACCCAGTACTTC. Translated, it gives CASSPGLALVRGETQYF.

This clone has just a few counts. V is TRBV30 and J is TRBJ2-5, with D uncertain. V lost 0 bases and J lost 5, with 7 bases in between. Germline CDR1 reads GTSNPN; CDR2 reads SVGIG (reference sequence). The CDR3 runs 12 residues. CDR3 DNA sequence: TGTGCCTGGAGTGTACAATGGGAGACCCAGTACTTC. Translated: CAWSVQWETQYF.

The chain combines TRBV11-1 with TRBJ2-3; D uncertain. V dropped 1 base and J dropped 4 bases, with 6 bases sitting between them. The CDR3 spans 13 residues. Germline CDR1 reads SGHAT; CDR2 reads FQDESV (reference sequence). As DNA, the CDR3 is TGTGCCAGCAGCTTAGTGGTAGCAGATACGCAGTATTTT. Its protein is CASSLVVADTQYF.

V usage is TRBV30 and J usage is TRBJ1-2, with 7 bases that match TRBD1. The CDR3 is 15 residues long. The V gene's germline CDR1 is GTSNPN and CDR2 SVGIG (reference sequence). The trim removed 2 bases at V and 8 bases at J, leaving 14 bases unmatched. CDR3 in amino acids: CAWSSDLRTGRGYTF. Here the CDR3 DNA reads TGTGCCTGGAGTTCAGACCTACGGACAGGACGGGGCTACACCTTC.

This clone turned up a few times. The rearrangement joins TRBV30 to TRBJ1-2, with D perhaps matching TRBD1 (5 bases). The V and J ends lost 3 bases and 8 bases respectively, with 10 bases between them. Germline V CDR1 and CDR2: GTSNPN, SVGIG (reference sequence). This CDR3 contains 11 residues. The CDR3 DNA reads TGTGCCTGGAGCGACAAGGGGGGCTACACCTTC. It yields the protein CAWSDKGGYTF. The whole variable domain, filled in from reference TRBV30 and TRBJ1-2, reads SQTIHQWPATLVQPVGSPLSLECTVEGTSNPNLYWYRQAAGRGLQLLFYSVGIGQISSEVPQNLSASRPQDRQFILSSKKLLLSDSGFYLCAWSDKGGYTFGSGTRLTVV.

This clone showed up just a few times. The same CDR3 can be traced to other DNA sequences in this sample. The J gene is TRBJ1-5, the V gene TRBV7-2, with D possibly matching TRBD1 (5 bases). V was pared by 5 bases and J by 2 bases, with 10 bases between. There are 14 residues in the CDR3. In germline, CDR1 is SGHTA, CDR2 FQGNSA. The CDR3 protein is CASSPQGGNQPQHF. CDR3 coding DNA: TGTGCCAGCAGCCCCCAAGGGGGCAATCAGCCCCAGCATTTT.

This clone has more than one count but fewer than ten. The V gene is TRBV27, the J gene TRBJ2-3, with 11 bases matching TRBD1. V lost 2 bases and J lost 7; bases outside the gene matches: 5. Per the germline V gene, CDR1 is MNHEY and CDR2 is SMNVEV (reference sequence). The CDR3 contains 15 residues. The CDR3 sequence: CASSLQGQGVNTQYF. As DNA, the CDR3 is TGTGCCAGCAGTTTACAGGGACAGGGGGTAAATACGCAGTATTTT.

The CDR3 bases are TGCAGCGTAGCTTGGGACAAAGGGAGAGCAGATACGCAGTATTTT. Amino acid sequence: CSVAWDKGRADTQYF. This chain connects TRBV29-1 to TRBJ2-3, with D possibly TRBD1 on 6 matching bases. The CDR3 runs to 15 residues. The germline CDR1 and CDR2 sequences are SQVTM and ANQGSEA. Trimming removed 6 bases at V and 4 bases at J, with 20 bases between.

This clone was seen a few times. The chain has TRBV9 and TRBJ1-1; tentative D call: TRBD1 (6 bases). Deletions cut 0 bases from V and 3 bases from J, with 9 bases between. Germline values: CDR1 SGDLS, CDR2 YYNGEE. CDR3 length: 14 amino acids. The CDR3 sequence: CASSVGAGDTEAFF. CDR3 coding DNA: TGTGCCAGCAGCGTAGGTGCAGGGGACACTGAAGCTTTCTTT.

This chain links TRBV7-3 with TRBJ2-3, with TRBD2 as a possible D gene (6 bases). This CDR3 spans 14 amino acids. The germline V gene has CDR1 SGHTA and CDR2 FQGTGA. V lost 9 bases, J lost 0 bases, and 13 bases lay in between. The CDR3 nucleotides read TGTGCCAGTAGCGGAGTTCCTAGCACAGATACGCAGTATTTT. It yields the protein CASSGVPSTDTQYF.

This clone has more than one count but fewer than ten. The chain carries TRBV18 and TRBJ2-7; no reliable D call. Germline V CDR1 and CDR2: KGHSH, LQKENI. The CDR3 runs 12 residues. Trimming took 3 bases from V and 4 from J, leaving 7 bases between them. The DNA of the CDR3 is TGTGCCAGCTCACCCCGAGATTACGAGCAGTACTTC. It encodes CASSPRDYEQYF. The full variable domain, completed using reference TRBV18 and TRBJ2-7, is NAGVMQNPRHLVRRRGQEARLRCSPMKGHSHVYWYRQLPEEGLKFMVYLQKENIIDESGMPKERFSAEFPKEGPSILRIQQVVRGDSAAYFCASSPRDYEQYFGPGTRLTVT.

This clone was detected a few times. V usage is TRBV29-1 and J usage is TRBJ2-1, with 14 bases fitting TRBD2. The CDR3 is 16 amino acids. The junction had 6 bases not matched to a gene; V was cut back by 4 bases and J by 4 bases. CDR1 SQVTM and CDR2 ANQGSEA come from the germline V gene. In DNA, the CDR3 is TGCAGCGTTGCGGGACTAGCGGGAGACGGGTACAATGAGCAGTTCTTC. Residues: CSVAGLAGDGYNEQFF.

This clone was observed a handful of times. The chain carries TRBV4-1 and TRBJ1-2; 12 positions agree with TRBD1. There are 17 residues in the CDR3. Germline V gene sequence: CDR1 MGHRA, CDR2 YSYEKL. V trimming: 0 bases; J trimming: 4 bases; junction bases outside the gene matches: 6. The CDR3 DNA reads TGCGCCAGCAGCCAAGATTTCGGGACAGGGGGCATCTATGGCTACACCTTC. This encodes CASSQDFGTGGIYGYTF.

The J gene is TRBJ2-5, the V gene TRBV20-1; D is perhaps TRBD2 (6 bases). V was cut by 6 bases and J by 5 bases, with 10 bases left in between. The CDR3 spans 11 residues. Germline CDR1 DFQATT, CDR2 SNEGSKA (reference sequence). As DNA, the CDR3 is TGCAGTGCCCGGACTATGGAGACCCAGTACTTC. Its protein is CSARTMETQYF.

This clone was observed a few times. The chain carries TRBV29-1 and TRBJ2-5, with TRBD1 matching over 7 bases. J lost 4 bases, V lost 4 bases, and 3 bases had no gene match. The CDR3 spans 12 residues. The V gene's germline CDR1 is SQVTM and CDR2 ANQGSEA. The CDR3 spells CSVGDRTETQYF. CDR3 bases: TGCAGCGTTGGGGACAGAACAGAGACCCAGTACTTC.